This T cell receptor (beta chain) was observed in a study of T cells after yellow fever vaccination. For the study at large: SMART-Seq v4 Ultra Low Input prepared libraries from low-cell fractions.

Whole-study results and caveats: Abundant bulk-derived clonotypes could contaminate FACS-sorted repertoires. The secondary response peaked faster, at day 5 versus 15, but was weaker.

UMIs were added to TCR cDNA along with a universal primer site when it was made by 5'RACE template switching. TCRdb processed the 5' RACE reads anew with MiXCR; each CDR3 protein has one entry. The table records roughly 250,000 distinct CDR3 sequences, 10% to 15% of them present only once. This clonotype was detected many times. Its antigen is as yet unknown. The origin of this receptor is a man aged 30-40 years who received the YFV17D yellow fever vaccine. The material sequenced was CD4+ T cells sorted from PBMCs, taken 45 days after the yellow fever booster vaccination.

CDR3 bases: TGTGCCAGCTCAACCCTTACCCAGGCTAAGGGGAAGGGTGAGCAGTTCTTC. It yields the protein CASSTLTQAKGKGEQFF. The rearrangement links TRBV18 to TRBJ2-1, with D perhaps TRBD1 (5 bases). With 5 bases removed from V and 9 bases from J, the gap between germline ends came to 26 bases. The CDR3 spans 17 residues. Germline CDR1 reads KGHSH; CDR2 reads LQKENI.